The 8 T cell receptor beta chains reported below all come from one sample, sequenced in a study of metastatic and nonmetastatic thyroid tumors. Not a single patient had been given any form of treatment at any point before undergoing thyroid surgery. TCRdb re-analyzed the PCR reads through MiXCR. The sample holds approximately 20,000 clones, around 30% seen once. The sample comprised tumor tissue. The receptors derive from a female donor with papillary thyroid cancer or a benign thyroid nodule (not recorded which). Some clones in this sample may be carry-over from other donors' samples.

With respect to this clone: The junction shows a germline mismatch at one end, possibly a read error. The chain recombines TRBV5-1 with TRBJ2-7; no reliable D call. CDR3 length: 13 residues. Germline lookup yields CDR1 SGHRS and CDR2 YFSETQ. CDR3 in DNA: TGCGCCAGCAGATTGGACGAAGGGTACGAGCAGTACTTC. Encoded protein: CASRLDEGYEQYF.

This clone was seen repeatedly, ten times or more. The chain is built from TRBV20-1 and TRBJ2-1; 8 positions agree with TRBD2. CDR1 DFQATT and CDR2 SNEGSKA come from the germline V gene (reference sequence). Losses at the gene ends were 6 bases for V and 0 bases for J; bases not matched to a gene: 4. The CDR3 sequence is 14 residues long. The CDR3 loop is CSARSGSSYNEQFF. Here the CDR3 DNA reads TGCAGTGCCAGAAGCGGGAGCTCCTACAATGAGCAGTTCTTC.

This clone has ten or more counts. V is TRBV19 and J is TRBJ2-1, with 7 nucleotides matching TRBD1. After removal of 6 bases from V and 3 bases from J, the junction contained 11 bases not matched to a gene. Germline V gene sequence: CDR1 LNHDA, CDR2 SQIVND (reference sequence). The CDR3 covers 16 residues. The CDR3 loop is CASREKGAASYNEQFF. CDR3 bases: TGTGCCAGTAGAGAAAAGGGGGCGGCTAGCTACAATGAGCAGTTCTTC.

As concerns this clone: At one end the junction does not follow the germline gene, possibly because of a read error. The V gene is TRBV6-1, the J gene TRBJ2-1; a weak D match, TRBD1 (6 bases). Germline values: CDR1 MNHNS, CDR2 SASEGT. CDR3 length equals 16 residues. In nucleotides, the CDR3 is TGTGCCAGTAGTGAAAGGACAGTATGCTCCTACAATGAGCAGTTCTTC. Its protein product is CASSERTVCSYNEQFF.

This clone was seen a handful of times. CDR3 region: CASSIQGVGTEAFF. CDR3 nucleotide sequence: TGTGCCAGTAGTATTCAGGGGGTGGGTACTGAAGCTTTCTTT. The gene calls are TRBV19 and TRBJ1-1, with 7 bases lining up with TRBD1. Germline CDR1 LNHDA, CDR2 SQIVND (reference sequence). Germline trimming cut 3 bases from V and 5 bases from J; bases unmatched to any gene: 6. The CDR3 spans 14 residues.

This clone has a count of ten or more. V usage is TRBV7-8 and J usage is TRBJ2-3; 8 bases are a match to TRBD1. Germline CDR1 is SGHVS and CDR2 is FQNEAQ. The V gene end was trimmed by 0 bases and the J gene end by 5 bases; junction bases not matched to a gene: 7. The length of the CDR3 is 16 residues. CDR3 DNA: TGTGCCAGCAGCTTAGCTGAGACAGGGGTGGGAGATACGCAGTATTTT. Its protein product is CASSLAETGVGDTQYF.

The chain has TRBV18 and TRBJ2-7, with a possible D match to TRBD2 (7 bases). The V gene's germline CDR1 is KGHSH and CDR2 LQKENI. This CDR3 comprises 12 residues. The ends were cut back, 5 bases at V and 6 bases at J, with 11 bases in the middle. DNA for the CDR3: TGTGCCAGCTCAAACAGGGAGGGCGAGCAGTACTTC. Its translation: CASSNREGEQYF.

Here the CDR3 DNA reads TGTGCCAGCAGAAGACTAGCGGGAGAGGGAGAGACCCAGTACTTC. It is translated as CASRRLAGEGETQYF. The chain has TRBV6-1 and TRBJ2-5; 12 bases match TRBD2. This CDR3 region has 15 residues. The germline V gene has CDR1 MNHNS and CDR2 SASEGT. V lost 6 bases, J lost 4 bases, and 6 bases stayed unmatched.